The clone carrying this T cell receptor (beta chain) was seen a single time. The target antigen is unknown. The germline gene is not matched at one end of the junction; a read error may be the cause. The data belong to a study of molecular identifiers for immune sequencing clone quantification. Study outcomes and limitations: In naive cells, under 1% of molecules belonged to clones above 20 RNA copies, against over 97% in effector cells.

This CDR3 is 15 amino acids long. In germline, CDR1 is SEHNR, CDR2 FQNEAQ (reference sequence). Methods described previously, with TCR primers listed, were used for bulk TCR libraries. TCRdb used MiXCR to reprocess the PCR reads, holding one entry per CDR3 protein. The table lists about 640,000 distinct CDR3 sequences, just under 20% of them singletons, with about 0.9% in the top ten. V gene TRBV7-9 combines with J gene TRBJ2-7; perhaps TRBD1 as D (6 bases). The source of this sequence is a human donor in good health. Some libraries in this study had Jurkat cell RNA spiked in. The sample taken for sequencing was naive CD8+ T cells from blood, with Jurkat cell RNA spiked in. Subset of the sample: FACS-sorted CD8+CD4-CCR7+CD45RA+ naive T cells. CDR3 amino acids: CASSLQADRDYERYF. CDR3 nucleotide sequence: TGTGCCAGCAGCTTACAGGCGGACAGAGACTACGAGCGGTACTTC.